The next 18 T cell receptor beta chains were all read from a single sample in a study of identical twins. TCRdb reanalysed the 5' RACE reads using MiXCR and keeps one entry per CDR3 protein. The table has 600,000 to 850,000 distinct CDR3 sequences, 15% to 20% seen once. These data also featured in a second study, about T cells expressing NK-cell markers.

The sequencing sample was made of PBMCs. These receptors were collected from a woman aged 18-29 years in good health.

This clonotype was counted between two and nine times. CDR3 loop: CSARAETYEQYF. CDR3 DNA sequence: TGCAGTGCTAGAGCTGAGACCTACGAGCAGTACTTC. This chain connects TRBV20-1 to TRBJ2-7; D is undetermined. V was clipped by 1 base and J by 2 bases, with 6 bases between them. CDR1 and CDR2 from the germline V gene are DFQATT and SNEGSKA (reference sequence). The CDR3 is made up of 12 amino acids.

This chain connects TRBV6-2 or TRBV6-3 to TRBJ2-3; no reliable D call. In germline, CDR1 is MNHEY, CDR2 SVGEGT. Between the trimmed V and J ends, which lost 0 bases and 5 bases, there was a span of 6 bases. The CDR3 runs 13 residues. CDR3 bases: TGTGCCAGCAGTTACTCCGGCGTAGATACGCAGTATTTT. It is translated as CASSYSGVDTQYF.

The chain uses TRBV4-3 and TRBJ2-6, with D perhaps matching TRBD1 (5 bases). This CDR3 comprises 20 residues. CDR1 is LGHNA and CDR2 is YSLEER in the germline V gene. V was clipped by 1 base and J by 0 bases, with 19 bases between them. The CDR3 region has the DNA TGCGCCAGCAGCCAAGCGTGGCTGGGGCCCTCCACCTCTGGGGCCAACGTCCTGACTTTC. Amino acids: CASSQAWLGPSTSGANVLTF.

The chain is built from TRBV20-1 and TRBJ1-2; D not certain. CDR3 length: 13 residues. In germline, CDR1 is DFQATT, CDR2 SNEGSKA (reference sequence). Trimming cost V 2 bases and J 0 bases, with 7 bases left between them. CDR3 DNA sequence: TGCAGTGCTAGATCAGAAGCTAACTATGGCTACACCTTC. This sequence encodes CSARSEANYGYTF.

The chain uses TRBV28 and TRBJ2-3; 9 nucleotides align to TRBD2. Trimming removed 5 bases from V and 3 bases from J; junction bases left unmatched: 21. Germline loops: CDR1 MDHEN, CDR2 SYDVKM. The CDR3 runs 20 residues. The CDR3 DNA follows: TGTGCCAGCAGTCTTCTAGCGGGGTGGTCTCTGGCCTCGTGGACAGATACGCAGTATTTT. It specifies CASSLLAGWSLASWTDTQYF. Combining the CDR3 with reference TRBV28 and TRBJ2-3 gives the whole variable domain DVKVTQSSRYLVKRTGEKVFLECVQDMDHENMFWYRQDPGLGLRLIYFSYDVKMKEKGDIPEGYSVSREKKERFSLILESASTNQTSMYLCASSLLAGWSLASWTDTQYFGPGTRLTVL.

The gene calls are TRBV18 and TRBJ2-3; D remains unclear. Germline loops: CDR1 KGHSH, CDR2 LQKENI. This CDR3 is 13 amino acids long. The germline V and J ends were trimmed by 7 bases and 6 bases, with 14 bases remaining between them. Here the CDR3 DNA reads TGTGCCAGCTGCCCAATTCGGCGGGATACGCAGTATTTT. As protein: CASCPIRRDTQYF.

The CDR3 spells CASSPLPGLAAGELFF. The CDR3 DNA sequence: TGTGCCAGCAGTCCCCTTCCCGGGTTGGCGGCGGGGGAGCTGTTTTTT. The chain has TRBV12-3 or TRBV12-4 and TRBJ2-2; unclear D gene. V dropped 5 bases and J dropped 8 bases, with 21 bases sitting between them. The CDR3 consists of 16 residues.

A remark on this clonotype: At one of its ends the junction is not consistent with the germline gene, which may arise from a read error. The V gene is TRBV2, the J gene TRBJ2-7, with 8 bases identical to TRBD2. The germline V gene has CDR1 SNHLY and CDR2 FYNNEI. This CDR3 has 9 amino acids. DNA of the CDR3: TGTGCCAGCAGGACTAGCGCGGACTTC. Translating it yields CASRTSADF.

The table lists this clonotype with a few counts. The chain joins TRBV20-1 to TRBJ2-3; 10 nucleotides line up with TRBD2. The J segment lost 5 bases and the V segment lost 0 bases, leaving 2 bases of the junction unmatched. The CDR3 covers 14 residues. Germline V gene lookup returns CDR1 DFQATT and CDR2 SNEGSKA (reference sequence). CDR3: CSARDRTSGDTQYF. The CDR3 coding sequence is TGCAGTGCTAGAGATAGGACTAGCGGAGATACGCAGTATTTT.

This clonotype showed up just a few times. This sequence joins TRBV15 and TRBJ2-5, with TRBD2 matching 11 bases. CDR3 length: 17 residues. J was trimmed by 2 bases and V by 1 base; bases with no gene match: 6. Germline values: CDR1 LNHNV, CDR2 YYDKDF (reference sequence). The CDR3 protein is CATSRGVRLAGQETQYF. DNA for the CDR3: TGTGCCACCAGCAGAGGGGTAAGACTAGCGGGACAAGAGACCCAGTACTTC.

The V call is TRBV12-3 or TRBV12-4, the J call TRBJ2-2; D unclear. V gave up 1 base and J gave up 0 bases, with 12 bases separating them. The CDR3 loop spans 17 amino acids. The CDR3 here is CASSLVVWRSNTGELFF. The DNA of the CDR3 is TGTGCCAGCAGTTTAGTAGTTTGGAGATCGAACACCGGGGAGCTGTTTTTT.

The CDR3 reads CASSSPAGTNTGELFF. CDR3 sequence (DNA): TGCGCCAGCAGCTCTCCAGCGGGCACGAACACCGGGGAGCTGTTTTTT. This chain uses TRBV5-1 with TRBJ2-2, with D possibly being TRBD2 (6 bases). Trimming shortened V by 3 bases and J by 0 bases, and 12 bases separated the two germline ends. The germline V gene encodes CDR1 SGHRS and CDR2 YFSETQ. The CDR3 contains 16 residues.

The chain combines TRBV30 with TRBJ1-2, with TRBD1 matching over 11 bases. The CDR3 length is 15 residues. J lost 4 bases, V lost 5 bases, and 9 bases had no gene match. Germline CDR1 and CDR2: GTSNPN and SVGIG (reference sequence). The CDR3 loop reads CAWATGQGVFYGYTF. The CDR3 DNA sequence: TGTGCCTGGGCCACGGGACAGGGGGTTTTCTATGGCTACACCTTC.

This clonotype came up a few times. This chain joins TRBV5-6 and TRBJ2-7; a weak D match, TRBD1 (5 bases). V was shortened by 1 base and J by 6 bases, with 8 bases between the two germline ends. CDR1 and CDR2 (germline): SGHDT, YYEEEE. This CDR3 is built from 12 residues. CDR3 in amino acids: CASSLSRAEQYF. CDR3 nucleotides: TGTGCCAGCAGCTTGTCCAGGGCCGAGCAGTACTTC.

This clonotype was picked up a small number of times. The chain links TRBV6-1 to TRBJ2-7; 8 nucleotides match TRBD2. CDR1 and CDR2 from the germline V gene are MNHNS and SASEGT. V dropped 6 bases and J dropped 2; count of bases not matched to a gene: 9. This CDR3 has 15 residues. The CDR3 reads CASSFRSGTAYEQYF. The CDR3, as DNA: TGTGCCAGCAGCTTTCGTAGCGGGACGGCCTACGAGCAGTACTTC.

This chain links TRBV6-5 with TRBJ2-2; no clear D gene. The V and J ends lost 4 bases and 6 bases respectively, with 6 bases between them. Germline V lookup: CDR1 MNHEY, CDR2 SVGAGI. This CDR3 comprises 12 residues. This CDR3 is CASSWMAGELFF. The CDR3 region has the DNA TGTGCCAGCAGTTGGATGGCCGGGGAGCTGTTTTTT.

This clonotype turned up a few times. The rearrangement uses TRBV20-1 and TRBJ2-3, with D possibly matching TRBD2 (5 bases). With 0 bases removed from V and 13 bases from J, the gap between germline ends came to 14 bases. CDR3 size: 12 residues. Germline V gene sequence: CDR1 DFQATT, CDR2 SNEGSKA (reference sequence). The CDR3 DNA reads as TGCAGTGCTAGAGATCAGGACTGGCGGGAGTATTTT. Translating it yields CSARDQDWREYF.

This clonotype appeared many times. DNA of the CDR3: TGTGCCAGCAGCTATACTCGCAACACCGGGGAGCTGTTTTTT. This gives the protein CASSYTRNTGELFF. The chain links TRBV6-5 to TRBJ2-2; D unresolved. The CDR3 has 14 residues. Trimming stripped 6 bases from V and 2 bases from J, with 10 bases between. The germline gives CDR1 MNHEY, CDR2 SVGAGI.